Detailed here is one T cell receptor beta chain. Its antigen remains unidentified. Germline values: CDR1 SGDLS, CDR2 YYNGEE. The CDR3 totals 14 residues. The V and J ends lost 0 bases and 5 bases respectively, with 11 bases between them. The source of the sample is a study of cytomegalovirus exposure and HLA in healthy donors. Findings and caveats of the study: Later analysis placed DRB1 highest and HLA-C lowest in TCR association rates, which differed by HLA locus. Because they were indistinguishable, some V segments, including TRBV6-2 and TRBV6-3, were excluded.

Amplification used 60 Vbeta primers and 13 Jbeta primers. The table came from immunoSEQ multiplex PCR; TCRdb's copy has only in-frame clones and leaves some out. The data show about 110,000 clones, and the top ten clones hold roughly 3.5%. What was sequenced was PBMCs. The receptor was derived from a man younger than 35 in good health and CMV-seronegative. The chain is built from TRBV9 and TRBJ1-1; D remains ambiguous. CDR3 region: CASSVALLETEAFF. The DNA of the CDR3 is TGTGCCAGCAGCGTAGCATTATTGGAGACTGAAGCTTTCTTT.